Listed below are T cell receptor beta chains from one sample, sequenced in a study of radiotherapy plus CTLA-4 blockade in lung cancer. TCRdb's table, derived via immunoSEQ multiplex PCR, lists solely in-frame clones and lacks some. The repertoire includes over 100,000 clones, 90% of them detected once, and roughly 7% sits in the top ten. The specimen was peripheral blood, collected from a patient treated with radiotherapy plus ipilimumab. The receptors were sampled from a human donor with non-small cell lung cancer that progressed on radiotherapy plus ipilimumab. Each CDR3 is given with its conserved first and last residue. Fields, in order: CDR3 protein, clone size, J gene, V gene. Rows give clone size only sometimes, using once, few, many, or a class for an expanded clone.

CDR3 protein: CASSAGLAGGKLETQYF
clone size: -
J gene: TRBJ2-5
V gene: TRBV19

CDR3 protein: CASSVAGGPNEQFF
clone size: -
J gene: TRBJ2-1
V gene: TRBV19

CDR3 protein: CASSYRDYHEQFF
clone size: -
J gene: TRBJ2-1
V gene: TRBV6-5

CDR3 protein: CASSYLGSSVPGELFF
clone size: -
J gene: TRBJ2-2
V gene: TRBV6-6

CDR3 protein: CASSVGGTSSYEQYF
clone size: -
J gene: TRBJ2-7
V gene: TRBV9

CDR3 protein: CASSFLEDTQYF
clone size: few
J gene: TRBJ2-3
V gene: TRBV7-9

CDR3 protein: CASSQSRAREQPQHF
clone size: -
J gene: TRBJ1-5
V gene: TRBV4-1

CDR3 protein: CASSVGTIRETQYF
clone size: -
J gene: TRBJ2-5
V gene: TRBV9

CDR3 protein: CASSDYSLVVNEQFF
clone size: -
J gene: TRBJ2-1
V gene: TRBV10-2

CDR3 protein: CASSQLGLAAYEQYF
clone size: -
J gene: TRBJ2-7
V gene: TRBV6-5

CDR3 protein: CATSSFLRAGHLFEQYF
clone size: -
J gene: TRBJ2-7
V gene: TRBV15

CDR3 protein: CASSLGPRSSEQYF
clone size: -
J gene: TRBJ2-7
V gene: TRBV5-4

CDR3 protein: CASSGSLGNIQYF
clone size: -
J gene: TRBJ2-4
V gene: TRBV6-1

CDR3 protein: CASSIGTGGNQPQHF
clone size: -
J gene: TRBJ1-5
V gene: TRBV19

CDR3 protein: CSVAPTTGELFF
clone size: once
J gene: TRBJ2-2
V gene: TRBV29-1

CDR3 protein: CASSPLRETGEQFF
clone size: -
J gene: TRBJ2-1
V gene: TRBV18

CDR3 protein: CASRTTVITEAFF
clone size: -
J gene: TRBJ1-1
V gene: TRBV6-5

CDR3 protein: CASSLMGSSRGGYF
clone size: -
J gene: TRBJ2-5
V gene: TRBV5-4

CDR3 protein: CASSPTRTRGLNTGELFF
clone size: -
J gene: TRBJ2-2
V gene: TRBV19

CDR3 protein: CASSYRDRVPETQYF
clone size: -
J gene: TRBJ2-5
V gene: TRBV7-9

CDR3 protein: CASSLGQGNQPQHF
clone size: -
J gene: TRBJ1-5
V gene: TRBV11-2

CDR3 protein: CASSHRAGGPADTQYF
clone size: -
J gene: TRBJ2-3
V gene: TRBV6-6

CDR3 protein: CASSPRGVDYGYTF
clone size: -
J gene: TRBJ1-2
V gene: TRBV18

CDR3 protein: CASSVPPLPVNTEAFF
clone size: -
J gene: TRBJ1-1
V gene: TRBV10-2

CDR3 protein: CASSLGPVTGELFF
clone size: -
J gene: TRBJ2-2
V gene: TRBV7-3

CDR3 protein: CASSYLAGGAYGQFF
clone size: -
J gene: TRBJ2-1
V gene: TRBV6-5

CDR3 protein: CASSPALGVEQYF
clone size: once
J gene: TRBJ2-7
V gene: TRBV11-2

CDR3 protein: CASSLSGGVLGEQFF
clone size: -
J gene: TRBJ2-1
V gene: TRBV5-1